The 2 T cell receptor beta chains below all came from one sample that was sequenced in a study of breast tumors, draining lymph nodes, adjacent tissues. Samples came from axillary lymph nodes draining the breast cancer. TCRdb fed the multiplex PCR reads into MiXCR, producing one record per CDR3 protein. The data contain 100,000 to 150,000 distinct CDR3 sequences, 20% to 25% of them singletons. The sequenced sample was axillary lymph node tissue. The receptor set was obtained from a female donor with breast cancer. Some clones in this sample may be carry-over from other donors' samples.

As concerns this clonotype: This may stem from a read error, because a much larger clone lies one nucleotide away. V gene TRBV6-2 or TRBV6-3 combines with J gene TRBJ2-7; the D is unclear. Trimming shortened V by 6 bases and J by 5 bases, and 14 bases separated the two germline ends. CDR3 length equals 13 residues. Germline loops: CDR1 MNHEY, CDR2 SVGEGT. For the CDR3, the DNA is TGTGCCAGCAGGATCAGCGTCATAAACGAGCAGTACTTC. Protein sequence: CASRISVINEQYF.

The CDR3 spells CASKKGGLYEQYF. CDR3 bases: TGTGCCAGCAAGAAAGGGGGACTCTACGAGCAGTACTTC. This chain joins TRBV28 and TRBJ2-7, with D possibly called TRBD1 or TRBD2 (6 bases each). CDR3 size: 13 residues. The germline V gene encodes CDR1 MDHEN and CDR2 SYDVKM. With 7 bases removed from V and 3 bases from J, the gap between germline ends came to 13 bases.